This entry is about one T cell receptor beta chain. What it binds is not known. The V and J ends lost 0 bases and 1 base respectively, with 12 bases between them. Germline lookup yields CDR1 GTSNPN and CDR2 SVGIG (reference sequence). The CDR3 spans 15 residues. The PCR was carried out with 60 Vbeta primers and 13 Jbeta primers. TCRdb keeps only in-frame clones here, not all; method: immunoSEQ multiplex PCR. The data hold approximately 150,000 clones, with around 78% observed a single time. The sample originates from a study of cytomegalovirus exposure and HLA in healthy donors. Study background: In terms of ancestry, the Caucasian-associated cluster contained roughly four fifths of the approximately 420 genotyped donors. Study-wide results and caveats: In a later analysis, HLA-C alleles had the fewest associated TCRs, DRB1 alleles the most. Despite most TCR sequences being rare, some public TCRs occurred in many donors. Sequences of the TCR beta chain were said to predict the HLA-A and HLA-B alleles of most subjects accurately.

V and J are TRBV30 and TRBJ1-1; D not certain. The sample taken for sequencing was PBMCs. The sequence was obtained from a woman under 30 in good health and CMV-seropositive. CDR3 amino acids: CAWSVPGVRNTEAFF. In DNA form, the CDR3 reads TGTGCCTGGAGTGTCCCCGGGGTCCGGAACACTGAAGCTTTCTTT.